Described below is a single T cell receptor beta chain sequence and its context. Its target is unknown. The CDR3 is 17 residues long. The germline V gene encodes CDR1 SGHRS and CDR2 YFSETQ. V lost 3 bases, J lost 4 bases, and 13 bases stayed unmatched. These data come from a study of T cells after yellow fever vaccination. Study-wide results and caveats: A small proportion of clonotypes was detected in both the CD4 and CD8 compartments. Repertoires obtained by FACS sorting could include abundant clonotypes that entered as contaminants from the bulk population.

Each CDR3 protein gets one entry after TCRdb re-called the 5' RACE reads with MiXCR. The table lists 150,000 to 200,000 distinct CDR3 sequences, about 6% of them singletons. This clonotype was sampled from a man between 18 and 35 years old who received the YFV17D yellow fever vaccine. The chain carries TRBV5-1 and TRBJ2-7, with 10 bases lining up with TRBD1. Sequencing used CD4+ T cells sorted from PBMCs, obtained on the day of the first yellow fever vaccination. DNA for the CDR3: TGCGCCAGCAGCTGGGCCCCACAGGGACAGGGGCCATACGAGCAGTACTTC. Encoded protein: CASSWAPQGQGPYEQYF.